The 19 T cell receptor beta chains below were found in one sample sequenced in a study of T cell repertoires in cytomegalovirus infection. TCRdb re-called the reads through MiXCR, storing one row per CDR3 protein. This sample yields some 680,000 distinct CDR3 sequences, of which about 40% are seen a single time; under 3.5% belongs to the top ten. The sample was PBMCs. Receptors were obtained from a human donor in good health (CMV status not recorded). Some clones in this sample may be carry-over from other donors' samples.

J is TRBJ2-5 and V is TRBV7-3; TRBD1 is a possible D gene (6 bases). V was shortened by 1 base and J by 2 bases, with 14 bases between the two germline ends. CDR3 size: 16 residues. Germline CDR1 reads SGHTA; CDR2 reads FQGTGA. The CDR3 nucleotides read TGTGCCAGCAGCTTAAGGGGGCAGGCCCAGCAAGAGACCCAGTACTTC. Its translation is CASSLRGQAQQETQYF.

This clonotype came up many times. In DNA, the CDR3 is TGTGCCATCAGTCGGGACGGCATCAATCAGCCCCAGCATTTT. Its protein product is CAISRDGINQPQHF. J is TRBJ1-5 and V is TRBV10-3; TRBD1 might be the D (5 bases). Germline assignment: CDR1 ENHRY and CDR2 SYGVKD. The CDR3 is made up of 14 amino acids. V lost 5 bases to trimming and J lost 3 bases, with 11 bases between them.

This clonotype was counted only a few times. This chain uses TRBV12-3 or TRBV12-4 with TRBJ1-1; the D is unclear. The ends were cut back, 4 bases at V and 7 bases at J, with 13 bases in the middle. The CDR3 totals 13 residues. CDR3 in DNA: TGTGCCAGCAGTTACGGGTACCGAAGTGAAGCTTTCTTT. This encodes CASSYGYRSEAFF.

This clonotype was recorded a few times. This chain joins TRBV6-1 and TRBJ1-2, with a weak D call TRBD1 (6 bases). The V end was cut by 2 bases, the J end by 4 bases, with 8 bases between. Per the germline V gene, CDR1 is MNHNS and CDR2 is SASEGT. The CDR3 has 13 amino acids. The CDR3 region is CASSETGSYGYTF. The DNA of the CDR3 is TGTGCCAGCAGTGAAACAGGGTCCTATGGCTACACCTTC.

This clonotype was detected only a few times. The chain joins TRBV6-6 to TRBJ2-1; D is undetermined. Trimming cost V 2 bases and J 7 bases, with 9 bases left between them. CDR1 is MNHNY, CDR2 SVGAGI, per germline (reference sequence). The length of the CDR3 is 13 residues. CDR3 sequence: CASSYGSGNEQFF. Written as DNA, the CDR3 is TGTGCCAGCAGTTACGGGTCCGGGAATGAGCAGTTCTTC.

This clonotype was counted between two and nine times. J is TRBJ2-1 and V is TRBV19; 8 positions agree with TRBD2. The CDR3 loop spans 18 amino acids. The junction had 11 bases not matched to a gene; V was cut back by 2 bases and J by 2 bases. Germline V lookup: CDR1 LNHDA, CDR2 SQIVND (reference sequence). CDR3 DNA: TGTGCCAGTAGTATACTCCCTAGCGGGTGGGGAACCTACAATGAGCAGTTCTTC. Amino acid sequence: CASSILPSGWGTYNEQFF.

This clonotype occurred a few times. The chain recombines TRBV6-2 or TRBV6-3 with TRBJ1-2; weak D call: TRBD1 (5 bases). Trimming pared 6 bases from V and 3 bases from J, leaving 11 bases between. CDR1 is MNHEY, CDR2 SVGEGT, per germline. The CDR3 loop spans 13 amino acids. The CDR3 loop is CASRTDTHYGYTF. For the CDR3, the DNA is TGTGCCAGCAGGACGGACACCCACTATGGCTACACCTTC.

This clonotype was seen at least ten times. The CDR3 sequence: CASSFRGRYQETQYF. CDR3 coding DNA: TGTGCCAGCAGCTTCAGGGGCCGGTACCAAGAGACCCAGTACTTC. The chain employs TRBV7-2 and TRBJ2-5; D perhaps matches TRBD1 (6 bases). CDR3 length equals 15 residues. Germline CDR1 is SGHTA and CDR2 is FQGNSA. Trimming took off 3 bases at V and 0 bases at J, with 11 bases between the two ends.

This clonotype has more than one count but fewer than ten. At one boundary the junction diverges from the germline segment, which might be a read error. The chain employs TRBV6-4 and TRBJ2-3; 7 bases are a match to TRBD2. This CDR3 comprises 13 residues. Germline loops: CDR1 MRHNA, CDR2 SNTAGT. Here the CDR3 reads CASSQRETDTQYF. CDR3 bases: TGTGCCAGCAGTCAGCGGGAAACAGATACTCAGTATTTT.

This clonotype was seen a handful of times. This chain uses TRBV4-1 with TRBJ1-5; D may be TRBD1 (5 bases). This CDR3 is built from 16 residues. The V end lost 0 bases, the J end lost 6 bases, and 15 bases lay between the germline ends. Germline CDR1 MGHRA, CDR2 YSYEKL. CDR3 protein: CASSQEWQGRVQPQHF. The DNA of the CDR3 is TGCGCCAGCAGCCAAGAATGGCAGGGAAGAGTTCAGCCCCAGCATTTT.

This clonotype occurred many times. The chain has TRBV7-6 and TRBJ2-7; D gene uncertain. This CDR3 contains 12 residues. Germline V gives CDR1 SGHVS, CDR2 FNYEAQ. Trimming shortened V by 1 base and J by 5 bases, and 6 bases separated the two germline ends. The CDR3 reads CASSLVGNEQYF. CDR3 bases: TGTGCCAGCAGCTTAGTCGGCAACGAGCAGTACTTC.

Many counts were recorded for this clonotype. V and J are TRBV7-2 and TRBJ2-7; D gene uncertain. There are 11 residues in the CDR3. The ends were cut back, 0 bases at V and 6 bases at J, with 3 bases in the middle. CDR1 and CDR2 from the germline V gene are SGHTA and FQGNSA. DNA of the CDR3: TGTGCCAGCAGCTTAGCTGCCGAGCAGTACTTC. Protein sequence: CASSLAAEQYF.

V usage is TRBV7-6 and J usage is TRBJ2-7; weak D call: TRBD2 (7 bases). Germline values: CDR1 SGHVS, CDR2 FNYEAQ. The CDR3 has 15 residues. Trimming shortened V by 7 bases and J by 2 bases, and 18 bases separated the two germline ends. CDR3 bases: TGTGCCAGCAAAGCAGAGAAGGGGGGGCCCTACGAGCAGTACTTC. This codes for CASKAEKGGPYEQYF. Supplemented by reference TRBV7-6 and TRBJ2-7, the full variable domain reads GAGVSQSPRYKVTKRGQDVALRCDPISGHVSLYWYRQALGQGPEFLTYFNYEAQQDKSGLPNDRFSAERPEGSISTLTIQRTEQRDSAMYRCASKAEKGGPYEQYFGPGTRLTVT.

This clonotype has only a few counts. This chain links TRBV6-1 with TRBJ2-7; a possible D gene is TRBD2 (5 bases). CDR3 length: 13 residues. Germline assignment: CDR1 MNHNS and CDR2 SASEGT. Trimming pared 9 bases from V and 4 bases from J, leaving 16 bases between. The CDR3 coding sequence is TGTGCCAGTGTGGGTCTCCGCGGGTACGAGCAGTACTTC. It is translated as CASVGLRGYEQYF.

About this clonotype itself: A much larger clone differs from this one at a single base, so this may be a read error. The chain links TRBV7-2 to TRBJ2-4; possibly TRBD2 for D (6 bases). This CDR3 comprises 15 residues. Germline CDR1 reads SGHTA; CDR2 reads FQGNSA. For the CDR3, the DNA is TGTGCCAGCAGTTCTGTAGCGGTAGCCAAACACATTCAGTACTTC. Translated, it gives CASSSVAVAKHIQYF.

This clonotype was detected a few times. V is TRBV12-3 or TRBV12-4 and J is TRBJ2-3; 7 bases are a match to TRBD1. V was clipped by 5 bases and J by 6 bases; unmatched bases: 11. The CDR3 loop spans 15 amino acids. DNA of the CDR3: TGTGCCAGCAGTCCACCGACAGGGTTCGGTGATACGCAGTATTTT. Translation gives CASSPPTGFGDTQYF.

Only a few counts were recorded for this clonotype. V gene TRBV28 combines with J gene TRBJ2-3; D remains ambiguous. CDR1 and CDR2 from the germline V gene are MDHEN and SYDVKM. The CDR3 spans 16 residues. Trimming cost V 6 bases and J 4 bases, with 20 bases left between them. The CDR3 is CASSPTAARLSDTQYF. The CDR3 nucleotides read TGTGCCAGCAGCCCGACCGCAGCGCGCTTATCAGATACGCAGTATTTT.

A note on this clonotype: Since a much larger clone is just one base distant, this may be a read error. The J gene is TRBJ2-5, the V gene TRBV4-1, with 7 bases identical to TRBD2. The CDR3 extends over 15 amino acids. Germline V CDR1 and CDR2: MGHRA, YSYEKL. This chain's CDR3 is CASSQGASGQETQHF. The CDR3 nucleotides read TGTGCCAGCAGCCAAGGGGCTAGCGGACAAGAGACCCAGCACTTC.

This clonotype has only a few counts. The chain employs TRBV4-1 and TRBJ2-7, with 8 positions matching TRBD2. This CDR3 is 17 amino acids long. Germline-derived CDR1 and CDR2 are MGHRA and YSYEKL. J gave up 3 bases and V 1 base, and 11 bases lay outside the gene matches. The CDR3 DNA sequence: TGCGCCAGCAGCCAAGTTTATGGACTAGCTGAGAGCTACGAGCAGTACTTC. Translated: CASSQVYGLAESYEQYF.